The T cell receptor beta chain under discussion was sequenced for a study of T cell repertoires in cytomegalovirus infection. Across the study: HLA-B-restricted CMV epitopes that are well studied were used alongside recently identified HLA-C-restricted ones. CMV infection together with matching HLA type was indicated by public TCR beta signatures. Notes on the study in general: Within the response measured ex vivo, HLA-C-restricted CMV-specific TCR beta clonotypes were dominant. The cumulative frequency of public TCR beta families distinguished individuals who carried CMV together with the relevant HLA.

Turning to this clonotype: The antigen remains unidentified.

TCRdb reprocessed the reads via MiXCR and lists one record per CDR3 protein. The sample yields about 830,000 distinct CDR3 sequences, approximately 30% seen once. Germline V gene data show CDR1 as SEHNR and CDR2 as FQNEAQ (reference sequence). The CDR3 extends over 15 amino acids. With 2 bases clipped from V and 5 bases from J, the junction kept 5 bases outside the gene matches. The sequencing used cultured CD8+ T cells from PBMCs, collected from culture after CMV antigen stimulation. J is TRBJ2-3 and V is TRBV7-9; 9 nucleotides line up with TRBD1. This TCR was sampled from a human donor in good health (CMV status not recorded). Some clones in this sample may be carry-over from other donors' samples. CDR3 sequence: CASSLIRTGEDTQYF. Written as DNA, the CDR3 is TGTGCCAGCAGCTTAATCCGGACAGGGGAAGATACGCAGTATTTT.